In its sample, the clone carrying this T cell receptor (beta chain) was seen a few times. Its antigen is as yet unknown. The DNA ends 3 residues before the CDR3 does, and the rest of the CDR3 is filled in from the germline J gene. The CDR3 runs to 17 residues. Germline V lookup: CDR1 LNHDA, CDR2 SQIVND (reference sequence). V lost 10 bases, J lost 1 base, and 14 bases stayed unmatched. The data are from a study of T cell clonality in common variable immunodeficiency. Study conclusions and caveats: TCRbeta clonality was increased in CVID versus healthy controls. Common variable immunodeficiency TCR beta sequences reportedly had fewer deletions and N-nucleotide insertions.

Sequencing used immunoSEQ multiplex PCR; TCRdb keeps in-frame clones, though not all of them. This sample has 40,000 to 50,000 clones, each found more than once. The specimen was peripheral blood mononuclear cells. This rearrangement joins TRBV19 to TRBJ1-5; the match to TRBD1 covers 9 bases. The clonotype originates from a human donor with common variable immunodeficiency. CDR3 DNA, as far as it was read: TGTGCCACCGCCTTGGGGACAGGGAGGAACAGCAATCAGCCC. Protein: CATALGTGRNSNQP. The CDR3 in its entirety is CATALGTGRNSNQPQHF.